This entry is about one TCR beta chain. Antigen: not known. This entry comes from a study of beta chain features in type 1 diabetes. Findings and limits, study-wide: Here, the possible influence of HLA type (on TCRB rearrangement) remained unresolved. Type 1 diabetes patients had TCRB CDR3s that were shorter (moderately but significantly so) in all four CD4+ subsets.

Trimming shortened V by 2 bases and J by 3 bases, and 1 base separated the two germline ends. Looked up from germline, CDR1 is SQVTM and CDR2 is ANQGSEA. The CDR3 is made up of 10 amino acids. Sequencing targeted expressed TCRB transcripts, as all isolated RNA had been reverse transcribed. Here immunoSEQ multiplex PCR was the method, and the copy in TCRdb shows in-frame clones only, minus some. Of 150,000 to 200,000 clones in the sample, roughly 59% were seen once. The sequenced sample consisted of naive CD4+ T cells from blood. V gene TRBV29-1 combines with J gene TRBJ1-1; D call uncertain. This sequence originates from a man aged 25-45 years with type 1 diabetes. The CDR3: CSVEYTEAFF. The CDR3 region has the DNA TGCAGCGTTGAATACACTGAAGCTTTCTTT.